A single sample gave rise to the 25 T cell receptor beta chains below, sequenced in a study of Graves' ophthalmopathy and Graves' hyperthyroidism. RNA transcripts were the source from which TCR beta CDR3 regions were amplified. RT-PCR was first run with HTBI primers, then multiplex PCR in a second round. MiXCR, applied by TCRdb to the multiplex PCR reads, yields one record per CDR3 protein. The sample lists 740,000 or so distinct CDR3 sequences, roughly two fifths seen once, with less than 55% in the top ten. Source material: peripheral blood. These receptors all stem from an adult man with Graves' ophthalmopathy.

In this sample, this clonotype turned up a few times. The CDR3 DNA sequence: TGCAGTGCTAGGCCCGGGACAGGGGATATGTTGGGTGGCTACACCTTC. Amino acids: CSARPGTGDMLGGYTF. This chain joins TRBV20-1 and TRBJ1-2; 10 bases align to TRBD1. Looked up from germline, CDR1 is DFQATT and CDR2 is SNEGSKA (reference sequence). Trimming at V came to 3 bases and at J to 7 bases, leaving 14 bases not matched to a gene. The CDR3 totals 16 residues.

This CDR3 reads CASSFYFSGNTIYF. In DNA form, the CDR3 reads TGTGCCAGCAGTTTCTATTTCTCTGGAAACACCATATATTTT. This chain links TRBV25-1 with TRBJ1-3; D is undetermined. The CDR3 is 14 amino acids. V was cut by 5 bases and J by 0 bases, with 8 bases left in between. Germline-derived CDR1 and CDR2 are MGHDK and SYGVNS.

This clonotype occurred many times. The CDR3 loop is CASSLIRGAQQETQYF. CDR3 sequence (DNA): TGTGCCAGCAGCTTAATCAGAGGGGCGCAGCAAGAGACCCAGTACTTC. The chain couples TRBV7-9 to TRBJ2-5; D may match TRBD1 or TRBD2 (5 bases each). The CDR3 length is 16 residues. Trimming left V 2 bases short and J 2 bases short, with 15 bases between. Germline assignment: CDR1 SEHNR and CDR2 FQNEAQ (reference sequence).

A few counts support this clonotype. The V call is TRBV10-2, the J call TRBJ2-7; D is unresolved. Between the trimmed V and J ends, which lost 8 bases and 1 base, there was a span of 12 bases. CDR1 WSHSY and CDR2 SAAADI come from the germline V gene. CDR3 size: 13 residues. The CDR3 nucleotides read TGCGCCAGCGGACCGACTGGATCCTACGAGCAGTACTTC. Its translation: CASGPTGSYEQYF.

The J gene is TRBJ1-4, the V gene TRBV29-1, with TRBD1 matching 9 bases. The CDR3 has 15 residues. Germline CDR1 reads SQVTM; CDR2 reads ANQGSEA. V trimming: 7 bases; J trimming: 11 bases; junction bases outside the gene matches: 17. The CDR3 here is CSAMGQGGGRDKLFF. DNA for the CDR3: TGCAGCGCTATGGGACAGGGAGGGGGCCGTGATAAACTGTTTTTT.

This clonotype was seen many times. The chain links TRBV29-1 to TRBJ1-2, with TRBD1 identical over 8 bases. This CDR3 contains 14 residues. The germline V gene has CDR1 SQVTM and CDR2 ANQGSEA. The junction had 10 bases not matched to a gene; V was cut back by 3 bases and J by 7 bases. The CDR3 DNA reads TGCAGCGTTGATGCGTCGTGGACAGGGTCTGGCTACACCTTC. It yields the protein CSVDASWTGSGYTF.

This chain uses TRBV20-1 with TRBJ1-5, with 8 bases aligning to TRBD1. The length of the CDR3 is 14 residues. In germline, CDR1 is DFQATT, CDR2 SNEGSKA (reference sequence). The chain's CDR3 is CSITAGGRDQPQHF. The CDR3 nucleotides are TGCAGCATTACCGCAGGGGGCAGGGATCAGCCCCAGCATTTT.

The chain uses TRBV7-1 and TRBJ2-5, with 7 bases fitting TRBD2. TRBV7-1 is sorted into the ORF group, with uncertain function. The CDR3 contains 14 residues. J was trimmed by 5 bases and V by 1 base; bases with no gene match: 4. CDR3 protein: CASSSVAGGETQYF. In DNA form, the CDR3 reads TGTGCCAGCAGCTCAGTAGCGGGTGGGGAGACCCAGTACTTC.

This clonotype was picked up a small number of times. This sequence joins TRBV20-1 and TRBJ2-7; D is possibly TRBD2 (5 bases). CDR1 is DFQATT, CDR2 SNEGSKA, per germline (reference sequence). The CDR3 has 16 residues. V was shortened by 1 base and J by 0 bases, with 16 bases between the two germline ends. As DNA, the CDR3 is TGCAGTGCTAGAGCCCGTTACGGGGTAAGCTCCTACGAGCAGTACTTC. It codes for CSARARYGVSSYEQYF.

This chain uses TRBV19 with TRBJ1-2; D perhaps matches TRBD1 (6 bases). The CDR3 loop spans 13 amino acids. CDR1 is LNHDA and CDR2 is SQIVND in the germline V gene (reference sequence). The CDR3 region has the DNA TGTGCGACATGGGACACCTATAACTATGGCTACACCTTC. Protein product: CATWDTYNYGYTF.

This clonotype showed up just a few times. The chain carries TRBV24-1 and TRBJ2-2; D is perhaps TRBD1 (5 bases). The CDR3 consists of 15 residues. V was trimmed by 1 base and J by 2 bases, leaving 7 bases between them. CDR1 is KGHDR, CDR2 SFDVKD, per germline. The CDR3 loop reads CATSDFQGNTGELFF. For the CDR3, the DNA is TGTGCCACCAGTGATTTTCAGGGTAACACCGGGGAGCTGTTTTTT.

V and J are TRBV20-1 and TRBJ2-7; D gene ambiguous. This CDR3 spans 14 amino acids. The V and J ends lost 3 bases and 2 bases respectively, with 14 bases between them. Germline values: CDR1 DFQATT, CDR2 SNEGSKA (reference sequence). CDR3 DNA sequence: TGCAGTGCTAGTAGCCCGACAAGGGCCTACGAGCAGTACTTC. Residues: CSASSPTRAYEQYF.

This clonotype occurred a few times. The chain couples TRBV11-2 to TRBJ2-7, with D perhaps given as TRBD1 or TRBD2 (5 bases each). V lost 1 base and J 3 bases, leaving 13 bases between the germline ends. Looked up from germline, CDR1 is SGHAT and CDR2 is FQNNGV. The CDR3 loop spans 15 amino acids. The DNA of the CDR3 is TGTGCCAGCAGCTTAGCAGGGACGAAAAGCTACGAGCAGTACTTC. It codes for CASSLAGTKSYEQYF.

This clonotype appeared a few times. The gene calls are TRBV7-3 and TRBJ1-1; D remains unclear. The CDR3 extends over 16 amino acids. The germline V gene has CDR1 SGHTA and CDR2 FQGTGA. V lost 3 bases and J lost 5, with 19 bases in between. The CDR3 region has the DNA TGTGCCAGCAGCTTCTCTTGGATGTGTTTCAAGACTGAAGCTTTCTTT. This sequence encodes CASSFSWMCFKTEAFF.

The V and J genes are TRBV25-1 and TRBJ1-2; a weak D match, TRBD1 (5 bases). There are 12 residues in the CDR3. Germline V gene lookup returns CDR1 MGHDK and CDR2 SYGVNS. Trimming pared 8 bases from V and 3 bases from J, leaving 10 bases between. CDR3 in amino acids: CASVGTDYGYTF. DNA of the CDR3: TGTGCCAGCGTCGGGACGGACTATGGCTACACCTTC.

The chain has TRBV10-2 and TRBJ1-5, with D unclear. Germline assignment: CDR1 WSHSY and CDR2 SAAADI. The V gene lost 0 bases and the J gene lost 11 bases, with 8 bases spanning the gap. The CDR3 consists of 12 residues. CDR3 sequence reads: CASSESERAQHF. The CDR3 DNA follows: TGCGCCAGCAGTGAGTCCGAACGGGCCCAGCATTTT.

The CDR3 DNA sequence: TGCAGTGCTAGAGATCGGGAGGGAGTATGGTACGAGCAGTACTTC. This codes for CSARDREGVWYEQYF. The gene calls are TRBV20-1 and TRBJ2-7, with 8 bases fitting TRBD2. V was pared by 0 bases and J by 4 bases, with 8 bases of the junction left unmatched. This CDR3 region has 15 residues. From germline, CDR1 is DFQATT and CDR2 SNEGSKA (reference sequence).

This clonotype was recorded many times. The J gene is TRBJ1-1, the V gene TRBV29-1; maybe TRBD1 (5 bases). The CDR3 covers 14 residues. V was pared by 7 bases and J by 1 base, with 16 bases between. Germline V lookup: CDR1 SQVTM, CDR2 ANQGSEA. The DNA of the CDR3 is TGCAGCGCCTCAAAGGGGTCCGAGAACACTGAAGCTTTCTTT. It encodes CSASKGSENTEAFF. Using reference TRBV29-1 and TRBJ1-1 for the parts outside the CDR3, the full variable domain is SAVISQKPSRDICQRGTSLTIQCQVDSQVTMMFWYRQQPGQSLTLIATANQGSEATYESGFVIDKFPISRPNLTFSTLTVSNMSPEDSSIYLCSASKGSENTEAFFGQGTRLTVV.

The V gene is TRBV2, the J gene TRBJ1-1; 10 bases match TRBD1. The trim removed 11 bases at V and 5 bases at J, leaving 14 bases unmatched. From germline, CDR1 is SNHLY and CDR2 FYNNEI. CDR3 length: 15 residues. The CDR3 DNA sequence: TGTGCCTCCGCCTTCTCGGACAGGGGGGAGACTGAAGCTTTCTTT. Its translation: CASAFSDRGETEAFF.

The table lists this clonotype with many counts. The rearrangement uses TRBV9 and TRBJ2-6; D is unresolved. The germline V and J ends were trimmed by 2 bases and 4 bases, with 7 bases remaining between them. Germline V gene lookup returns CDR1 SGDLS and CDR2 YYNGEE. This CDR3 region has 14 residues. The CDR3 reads CASSVLSGANVLTF. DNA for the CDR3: TGTGCCAGCAGCGTTTTATCCGGGGCCAACGTCCTGACTTTC.

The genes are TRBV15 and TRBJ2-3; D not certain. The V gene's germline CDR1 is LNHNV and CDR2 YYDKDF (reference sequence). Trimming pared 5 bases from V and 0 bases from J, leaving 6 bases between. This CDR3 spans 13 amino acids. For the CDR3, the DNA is TGTGCCACCAGCGGACGTAGCACAGATACGCAGTATTTT. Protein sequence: CATSGRSTDTQYF.

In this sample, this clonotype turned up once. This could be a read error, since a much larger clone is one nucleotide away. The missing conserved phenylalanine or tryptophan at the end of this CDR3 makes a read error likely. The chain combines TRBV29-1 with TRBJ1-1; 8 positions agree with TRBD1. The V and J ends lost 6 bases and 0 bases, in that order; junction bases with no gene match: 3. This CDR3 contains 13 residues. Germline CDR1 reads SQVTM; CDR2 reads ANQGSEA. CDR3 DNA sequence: TGCAGCGTCCAACAGGGGGTGAACACTGAAGCTTTCCTT. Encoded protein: CSVQQGVNTEAFL.

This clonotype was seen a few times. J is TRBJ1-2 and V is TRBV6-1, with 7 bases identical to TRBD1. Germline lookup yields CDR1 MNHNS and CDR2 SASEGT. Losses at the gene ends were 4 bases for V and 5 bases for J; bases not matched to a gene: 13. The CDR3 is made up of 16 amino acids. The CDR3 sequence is CASSAQGGSLTYGYTF. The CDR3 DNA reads TGTGCCAGCAGTGCCCAGGGGGGCTCCCTTACATATGGCTACACCTTC.

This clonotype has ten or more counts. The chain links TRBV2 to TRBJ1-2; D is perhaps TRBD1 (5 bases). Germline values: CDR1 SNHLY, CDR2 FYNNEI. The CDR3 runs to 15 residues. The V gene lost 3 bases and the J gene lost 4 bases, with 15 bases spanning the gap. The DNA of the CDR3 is TGTGCCAGCAGTGATTCCCAGGGAATTCGCTATGGCTACACCTTC. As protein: CASSDSQGIRYGYTF.

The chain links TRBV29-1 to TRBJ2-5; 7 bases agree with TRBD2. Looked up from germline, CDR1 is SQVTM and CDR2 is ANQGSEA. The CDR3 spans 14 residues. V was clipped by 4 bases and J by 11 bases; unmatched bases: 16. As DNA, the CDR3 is TGCAGCGTTGTAGGGCGGGGGACCTACAATGAGCAGTACTTC. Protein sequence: CSVVGRGTYNEQYF.